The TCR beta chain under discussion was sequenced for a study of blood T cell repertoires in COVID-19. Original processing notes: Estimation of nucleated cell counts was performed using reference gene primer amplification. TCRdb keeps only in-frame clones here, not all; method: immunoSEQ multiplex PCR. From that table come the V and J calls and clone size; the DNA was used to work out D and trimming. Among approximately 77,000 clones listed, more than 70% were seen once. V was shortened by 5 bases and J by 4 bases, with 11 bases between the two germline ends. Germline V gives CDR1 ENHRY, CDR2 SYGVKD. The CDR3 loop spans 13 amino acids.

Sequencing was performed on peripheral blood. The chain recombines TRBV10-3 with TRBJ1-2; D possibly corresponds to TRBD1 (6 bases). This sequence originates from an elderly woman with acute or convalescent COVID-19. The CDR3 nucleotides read TGTGCCATCAGTCCAGGACAGAGCTATGGCTACACCTTC. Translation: CAISPGQSYGYTF.